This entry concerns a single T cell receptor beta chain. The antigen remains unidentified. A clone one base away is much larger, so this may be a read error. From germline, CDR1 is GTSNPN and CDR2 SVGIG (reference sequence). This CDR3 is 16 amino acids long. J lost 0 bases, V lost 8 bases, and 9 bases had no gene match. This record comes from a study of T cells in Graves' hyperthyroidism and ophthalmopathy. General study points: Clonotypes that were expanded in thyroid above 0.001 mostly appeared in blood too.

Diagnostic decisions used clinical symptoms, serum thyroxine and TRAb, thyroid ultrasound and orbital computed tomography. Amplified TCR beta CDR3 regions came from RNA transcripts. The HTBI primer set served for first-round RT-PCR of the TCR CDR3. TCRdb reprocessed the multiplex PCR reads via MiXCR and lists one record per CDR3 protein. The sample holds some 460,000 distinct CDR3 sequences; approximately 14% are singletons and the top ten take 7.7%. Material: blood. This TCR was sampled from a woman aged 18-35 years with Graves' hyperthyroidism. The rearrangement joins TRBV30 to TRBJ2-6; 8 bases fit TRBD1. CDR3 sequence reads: CAGTDRVSSGANVLTF. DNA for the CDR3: TGTGCCGGAACGGACAGGGTAAGCTCTGGGGCCAACGTCCTGACTTTC.